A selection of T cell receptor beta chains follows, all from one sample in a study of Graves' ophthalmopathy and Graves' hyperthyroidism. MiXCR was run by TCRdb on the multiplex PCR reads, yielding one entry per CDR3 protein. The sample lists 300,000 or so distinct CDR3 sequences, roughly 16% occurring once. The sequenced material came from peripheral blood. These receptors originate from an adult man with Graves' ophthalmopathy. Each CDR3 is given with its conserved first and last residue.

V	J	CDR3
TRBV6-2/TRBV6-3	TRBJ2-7	CASRDYIYEQYF
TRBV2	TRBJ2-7	CASSEWQGANEQYF
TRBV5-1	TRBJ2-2	CASSLALWTSGTNANTGELFF
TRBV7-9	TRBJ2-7	CASSLPDITYEQYF
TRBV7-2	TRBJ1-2	CASSFVAGRGYAF
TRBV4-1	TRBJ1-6	CASSANRGNSPLHF
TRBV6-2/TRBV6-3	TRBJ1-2	CASRPGQAVFHGYTF
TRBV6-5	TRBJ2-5	CASSYSSVFGEETQYF
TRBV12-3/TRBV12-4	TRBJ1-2	CASSLESTVYGYTF
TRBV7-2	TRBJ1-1	CASSTAGKKNTEAFF
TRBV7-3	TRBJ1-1	CASSLNTYTEAFF
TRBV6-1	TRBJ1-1	CASGNRENTEAFF
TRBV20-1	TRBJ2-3	CSAGQLRITDTQYF
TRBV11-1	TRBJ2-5	CASSLGVGGSGANQETQYF
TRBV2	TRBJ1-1	CASSDGQWRTEAFF
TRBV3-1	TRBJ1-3	CASSQDVSGNTIYF
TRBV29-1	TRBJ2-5	CSVEGAQQGWWETQYF
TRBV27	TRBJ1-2	CASSSAALEYGYTF
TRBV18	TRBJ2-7	CASSPGGGLYEQYF
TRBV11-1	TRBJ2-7	CASSSQGGGTSGRAYEQYF
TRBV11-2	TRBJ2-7	CASSSEGVTTYEQYF
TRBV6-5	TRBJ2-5	CASSYGPRQETQYF
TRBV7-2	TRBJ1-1	CASSLKKDLRAFF
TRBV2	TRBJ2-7	CASRAAYEQYF
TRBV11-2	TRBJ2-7	CASRDTGTSGIGLYEQYF
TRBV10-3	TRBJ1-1	CAIRDTGVPNTEAFF
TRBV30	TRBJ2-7	CAWSVLPDEQYF
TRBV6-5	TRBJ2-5	CASSSDRASAQYF
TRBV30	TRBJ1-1	CAWSGDRGHTEAFF
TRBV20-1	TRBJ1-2	CSARKTGGGGYTF
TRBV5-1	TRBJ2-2	CASSLVSRSNTGELFF
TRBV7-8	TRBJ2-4	CASSKRDRVENIQYF
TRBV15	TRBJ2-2	CATSRGGSGELFF
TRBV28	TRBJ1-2	CASSSSDGRGDYGYTF
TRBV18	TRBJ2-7	CASSPLIGTGGVVGNYEQYF
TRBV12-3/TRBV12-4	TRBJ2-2	CASNGAGGELFF
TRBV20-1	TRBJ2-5	CSARDLAGEETQYF
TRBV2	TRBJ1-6	CSGRTGGGSPLHF
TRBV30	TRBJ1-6	CAWSGSYSDSPLHF
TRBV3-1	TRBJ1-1	CASSLGQRAFF
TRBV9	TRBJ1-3	CASSVGLDRISGNTIYF
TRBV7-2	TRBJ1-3	CASSFPTGNGNTIYF
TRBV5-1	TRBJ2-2	CASTRGSVGNTGELFF
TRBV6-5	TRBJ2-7	CASSYYGRGYEQYF
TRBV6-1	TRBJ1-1	CASERQGSSTEAFF
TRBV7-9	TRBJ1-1	CATDTQGYTEAFF
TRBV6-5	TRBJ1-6	CASTIPGANSPLHF
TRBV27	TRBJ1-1	CASSTRTAAATEAFF